This T cell receptor (beta chain) was identified in a study of blood T cell repertoires in COVID-19. At the level of the study: Acute-phase and convalescent COVID-19 samples originated in the United States, Italy and Spain. PBMCs, B-cell-depleted T cells, or T cells were the source of the cDNA or gDNA that made up the material.

As originally analysed: Amplified reference gene primers provided the basis for estimating nucleated cell counts. Sequenced by immunoSEQ multiplex PCR; TCRdb stores in-frame clones only, minus some. That table furnishes V, J and clone size, whereas the DNA furnished D and trimming. Among roughly 150,000 clones, around nine tenths were seen once, and the ten largest hold roughly 2%. The length of the CDR3 is 13 residues. From germline, CDR1 is SNHLY and CDR2 FYNNEI. The ends lost 5 bases at V and 4 bases at J; junction bases unmatched: 2. This receptor was identified in a man between 45 and 60 years old who had recovered from COVID-19. Sample: peripheral blood. The gene calls are TRBV2 and TRBJ1-5; 7 positions match TRBD1. Here the CDR3 DNA reads TGTGCCAGCAGTAGGGACAGAAATCAGCCCCAGCATTTT. As protein: CASSRDRNQPQHF.